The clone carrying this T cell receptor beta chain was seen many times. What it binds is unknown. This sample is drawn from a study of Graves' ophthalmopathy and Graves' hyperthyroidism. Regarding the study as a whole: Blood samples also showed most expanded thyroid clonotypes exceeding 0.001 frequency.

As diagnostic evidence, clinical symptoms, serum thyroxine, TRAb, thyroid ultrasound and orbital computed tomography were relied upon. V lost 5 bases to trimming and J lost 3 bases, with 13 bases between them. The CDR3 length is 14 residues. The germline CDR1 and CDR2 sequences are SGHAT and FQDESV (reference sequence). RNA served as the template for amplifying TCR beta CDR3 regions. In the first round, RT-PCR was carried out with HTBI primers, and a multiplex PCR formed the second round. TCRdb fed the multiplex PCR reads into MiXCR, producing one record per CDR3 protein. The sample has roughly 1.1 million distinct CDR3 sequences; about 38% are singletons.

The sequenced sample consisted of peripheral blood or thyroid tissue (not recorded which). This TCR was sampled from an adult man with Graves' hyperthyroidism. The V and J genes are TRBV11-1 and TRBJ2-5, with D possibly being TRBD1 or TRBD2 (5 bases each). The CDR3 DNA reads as TGTGCCAGCAGCCAATCCGGGACGGAAGAGACCCAGTACTTC. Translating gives CASSQSGTEETQYF.